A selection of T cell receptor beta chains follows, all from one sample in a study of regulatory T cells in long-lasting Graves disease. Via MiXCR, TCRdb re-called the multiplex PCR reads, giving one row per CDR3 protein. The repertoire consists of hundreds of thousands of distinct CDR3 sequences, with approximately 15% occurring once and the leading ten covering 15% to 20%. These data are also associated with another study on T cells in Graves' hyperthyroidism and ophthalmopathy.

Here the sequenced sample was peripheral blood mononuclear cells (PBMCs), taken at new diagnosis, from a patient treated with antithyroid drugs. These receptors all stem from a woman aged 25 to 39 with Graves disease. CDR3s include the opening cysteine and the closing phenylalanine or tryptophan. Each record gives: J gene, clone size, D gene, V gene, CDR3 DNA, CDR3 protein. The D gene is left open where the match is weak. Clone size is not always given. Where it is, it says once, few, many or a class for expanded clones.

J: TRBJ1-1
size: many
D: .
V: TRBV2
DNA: TGTGCCAGCAGCGAGAGTACAGGGAAAACTGAAGCTTTCTTT
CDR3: CASSESTGKTEAFF

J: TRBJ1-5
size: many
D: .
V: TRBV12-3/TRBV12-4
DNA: TGTGCCAGCAGTGGGTGGGGGAATCAGCCCCAGCATTTT
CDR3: CASSGWGNQPQHF

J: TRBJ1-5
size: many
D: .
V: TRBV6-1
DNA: TGTGCCAGCAGTGAAGCGTTAGGGTCCAGCAGGCCCCAGCATTTT
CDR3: CASSEALGSSRPQHF

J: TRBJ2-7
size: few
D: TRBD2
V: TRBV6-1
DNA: TGTGCCAGCTTTACCCCGGGACTAGCTGGCGAGCAGTACTTC
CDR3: CASFTPGLAGEQYF

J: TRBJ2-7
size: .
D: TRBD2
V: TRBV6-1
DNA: TGTGCCAGCAGTCTGCCCTCGGGGGAGGGAGAGCAGTACTTC
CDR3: CASSLPSGEGEQYF

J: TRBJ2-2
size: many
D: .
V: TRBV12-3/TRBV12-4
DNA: TGTGCCAGCAGAAGATCCCTGGTGAAGGACGGGGAGCTGTTTTTT
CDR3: CASRRSLVKDGELFF

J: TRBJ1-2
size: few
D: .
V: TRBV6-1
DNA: TGTGCCAGCGGGGGGGGGGAGCTACCCTTCTATGGCTACACCTTC
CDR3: CASGGGELPFYGYTF

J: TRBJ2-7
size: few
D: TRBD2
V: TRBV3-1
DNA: TGTGCCAGCAGCCGGAACGGACTAGCGGTTCTGGAGCAGTACTTC
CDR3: CASSRNGLAVLEQYF

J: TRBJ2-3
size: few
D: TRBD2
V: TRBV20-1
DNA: TGCAGTGCTAGAGATCGCCGATCTAGCGGATACACAGATACGCAGTATTTT
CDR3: CSARDRRSSGYTDTQYF

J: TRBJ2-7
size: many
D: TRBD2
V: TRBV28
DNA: TGTGCCAGCCGACCTGGGACTAGCGGGGAGGGGATCTCCTACGAGCAGTACTTC
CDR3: CASRPGTSGEGISYEQYF

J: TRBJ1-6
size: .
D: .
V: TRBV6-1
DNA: TGTGCCAGCAGGGGGGGGACTGGAAATAATTCACCCCTCCACTTT
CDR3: CASRGGTGNNSPLHF

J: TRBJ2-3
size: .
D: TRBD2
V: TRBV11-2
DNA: TGTGCCAGCCGCCCGACTAGCGGGAGGCCAGATACGCAGTATTTT
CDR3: CASRPTSGRPDTQYF

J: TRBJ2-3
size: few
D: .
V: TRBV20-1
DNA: TGCAGTGCTGAGGCCGGGAGTCCCCGCACAGATACGCAGTATTTT
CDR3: CSAEAGSPRTDTQYF

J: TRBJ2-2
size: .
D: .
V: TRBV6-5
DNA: TGTGCCAGCAGTTACGCCAGGGCGAACACCGGGGAGCTGTTTTTT
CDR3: CASSYARANTGELFF

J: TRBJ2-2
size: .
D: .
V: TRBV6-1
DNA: TGTACCAGCAGTGAAGTTCAGTCGAACACCGGGGAGCTGTTTTTT
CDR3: CTSSEVQSNTGELFF

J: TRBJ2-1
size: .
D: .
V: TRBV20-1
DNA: TGCAGTGCTAGGCTGAGCGGCGTAGGGGACTTC
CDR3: CSARLSGVGDF

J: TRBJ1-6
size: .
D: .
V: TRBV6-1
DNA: TGTGCCAGCAGTAGAGTTACCTATAATTCACCCCTCCACTTT
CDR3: CASSRVTYNSPLHF

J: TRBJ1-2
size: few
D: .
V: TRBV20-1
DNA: TGCAGTCAACAGGTCCCTAACTATGGCTACACCTTC
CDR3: CSQQVPNYGYTF

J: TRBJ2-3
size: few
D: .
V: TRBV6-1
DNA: TGCGCCAGCAGTGAGTCGTCGCGGGCCCCTCTTAGCACAGATACGCAGTATTTT
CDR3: CASSESSRAPLSTDTQYF

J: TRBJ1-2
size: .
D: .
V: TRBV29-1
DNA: TGCAGCGTCGTCCCGGGACTTGATTACACCTTC
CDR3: CSVVPGLDYTF

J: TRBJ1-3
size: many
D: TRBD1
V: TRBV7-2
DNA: TGTGCCAGCAGCTCGCGGACAGGCCGCTCCTCTGGAAACACCATATATTTT
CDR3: CASSSRTGRSSGNTIYF

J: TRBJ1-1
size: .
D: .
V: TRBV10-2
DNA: TGCGCCAGCAGTGAGTCTTTGGCTTCGGCTTTCTTT
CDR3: CASSESLASAFF

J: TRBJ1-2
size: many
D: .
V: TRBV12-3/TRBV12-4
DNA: TGTGCCAGCAGTTTTCGTCAGGGCTGGGATGGCTACACCTTC
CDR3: CASSFRQGWDGYTF

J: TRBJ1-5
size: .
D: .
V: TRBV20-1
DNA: TGCAGTGCTAGAGAAATGGCGGGGGGCGGGCAGCCCCAGCATTTT
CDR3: CSAREMAGGGQPQHF

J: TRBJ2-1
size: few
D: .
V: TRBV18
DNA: TGTGCCAGCTCACAAACTCCGACTCCTCGGGACAATGAGCAGTTCTTC
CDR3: CASSQTPTPRDNEQFF

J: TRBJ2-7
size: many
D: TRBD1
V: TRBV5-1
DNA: TGTGCCAGCAGCACCGGGACAGGGTCATACGAGCAGTACTTC
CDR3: CASSTGTGSYEQYF

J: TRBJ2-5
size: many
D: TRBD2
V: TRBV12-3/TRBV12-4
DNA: TGTGCCACACTTAGCGGGAACGAAGAGACCCAGTACTTC
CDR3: CATLSGNEETQYF

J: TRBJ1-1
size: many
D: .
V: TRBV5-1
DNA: TGCGCCAGCAGCTTGACCGTCGGGATCTCGGGAACTGAAGCTTTCTTT
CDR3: CASSLTVGISGTEAFF

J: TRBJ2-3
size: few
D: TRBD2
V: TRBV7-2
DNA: TGTGCCAGCAGCTTAGGCGTAACTAGCGGGAGGGGGGAGTATTTT
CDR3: CASSLGVTSGRGEYF

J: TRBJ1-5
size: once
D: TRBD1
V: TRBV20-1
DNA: TGCAGTGCTACGGACAGGGGGAGCAATCAGCCCCAGCATTTT
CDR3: CSATDRGSNQPQHF

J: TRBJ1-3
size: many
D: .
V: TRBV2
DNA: TGTGCCAGCAGTGAGTTCCGACGGGCGGCGGGAAACACCATATATTTT
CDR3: CASSEFRRAAGNTIYF

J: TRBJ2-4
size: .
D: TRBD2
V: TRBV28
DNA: TGTGCCAGCAGTCTCACGGGACTAGCGGGAGGGAAGAAAAACATTCAGTACTTC
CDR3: CASSLTGLAGGKKNIQYF

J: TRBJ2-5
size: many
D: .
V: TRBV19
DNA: TGTGCCAGTAGTATAGGGGGAGAGACCCAGTACTTC
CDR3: CASSIGGETQYF

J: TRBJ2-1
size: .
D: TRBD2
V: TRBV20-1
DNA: TGCAGTGCTAGAGATGTGCTAGCGGGAGTCGAAGAGCAGTTCTTC
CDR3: CSARDVLAGVEEQFF

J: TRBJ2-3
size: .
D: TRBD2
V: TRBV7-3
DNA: TGTGCCAGCAGCTTTCGGGCTAGCGGGGGTCTCACTTCTAGCACAGATACGCAGTATTTT
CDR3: CASSFRASGGLTSSTDTQYF

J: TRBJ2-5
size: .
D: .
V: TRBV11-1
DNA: TGTGCCAGCAGCCCCCGGACTGGCGGAGGACGGGAGACCCAGTACTTC
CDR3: CASSPRTGGGRETQYF

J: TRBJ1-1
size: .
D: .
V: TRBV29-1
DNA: TGCAGCGCCTCTTACTCGACAGGACCGAACACTGAAGCTTTCTTT
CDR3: CSASYSTGPNTEAFF

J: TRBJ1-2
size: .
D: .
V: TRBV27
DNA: TGTGCCACCCACCCCGGAAGTGGCTACACCTTC
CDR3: CATHPGSGYTF

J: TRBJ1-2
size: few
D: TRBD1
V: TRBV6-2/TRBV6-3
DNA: TGTGCCAGCAGTGTTGGACAGGGCCGGTATGGCTACACCTTC
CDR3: CASSVGQGRYGYTF

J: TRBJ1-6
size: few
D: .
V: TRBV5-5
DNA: TGTGCCACCCGGGGGCTGAGAGCCCTCCACTTT
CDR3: CATRGLRALHF

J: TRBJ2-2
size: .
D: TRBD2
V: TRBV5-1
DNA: TGCGCCAGCAGCTTTTCGACTAGCGCCACCGGGGAGCTGTTTTTT
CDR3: CASSFSTSATGELFF

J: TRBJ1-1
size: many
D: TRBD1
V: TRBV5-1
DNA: TGCGCCAGCAGCACCGGACAGGGGACCTCCACTGAAGCTTTCTTT
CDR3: CASSTGQGTSTEAFF

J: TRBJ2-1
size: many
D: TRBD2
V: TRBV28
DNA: TGTGCCAGCAGTTTATGGGCTAGCGGGAGTGGAAATGAGCAGTTCTTC
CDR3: CASSLWASGSGNEQFF

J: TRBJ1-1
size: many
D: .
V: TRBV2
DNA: TGTGCCAGCAGTGAGGCAGGGACCGGCACTGAAGCTTTCTTT
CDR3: CASSEAGTGTEAFF

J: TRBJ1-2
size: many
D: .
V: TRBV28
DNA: TGTGCCAGCGTTAACTTTCGGCTTAACGGTGGCTACACCTTC
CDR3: CASVNFRLNGGYTF

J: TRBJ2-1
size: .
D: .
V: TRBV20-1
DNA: TGCAGTGTAAGGGGTTACCTTTACAATGAGCAGTTCTTC
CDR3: CSVRGYLYNEQFF

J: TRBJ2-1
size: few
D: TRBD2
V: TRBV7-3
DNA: TGTGCCAGCAGCGGGGGGACTAGCGGGAGGGGGGTAGGCAATGAGCAGTTCTTC
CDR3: CASSGGTSGRGVGNEQFF

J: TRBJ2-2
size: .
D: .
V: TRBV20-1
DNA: TGCAGTGCTAGAGAACCACCGGGGGCAGGCTTTGGCGGGGAGCTGTTTTTT
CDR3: CSAREPPGAGFGGELFF

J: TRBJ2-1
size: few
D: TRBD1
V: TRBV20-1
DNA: TGCAGTGCGGAGCCGAGGGGGCGCTACAATGAGCAGTTCTTC
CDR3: CSAEPRGRYNEQFF

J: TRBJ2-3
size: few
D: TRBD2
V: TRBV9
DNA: TGTGCCAGCAACACGGGACTAGTATTCGCAGATACGCAGTATTTT
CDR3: CASNTGLVFADTQYF